The 4 T cell receptor beta chains below come from one sample, sequenced in a study of beta chain features in type 1 diabetes (dated by TCRdb to about 2018). The method behind the library was the immunoSEQ multiplex PCR assay. All of the isolated RNA was reverse transcribed with the High Capacity cDNA Reverse Transcription Kit, so expressed TCRB transcripts were sequenced. In TCRdb, the immuneACCESS table is reduced to in-frame sequences with V and J assigned. These tables do not hold every clone; where another copy was compared, an unresolved V gene accounts for under half, and the others remain unexplained. Here the sample has fewer than 150,000 clones; 6.9% occur a single time. Clones ranked in the top ten supply about 1.5% of the sample. Sequenced material: central memory CD4+ T cells from blood. These receptors all stem from a woman aged 25 to 39 in good health.

This clone showed up just a few times. V gene TRBV25-1 combines with J gene TRBJ2-7, with D perhaps TRBD2 (6 bases). CDR1 and CDR2 from the germline V gene are MGHDK and SYGVNS. The CDR3 consists of 15 residues. The V end lost 3 bases, the J end lost 1 base, and 13 bases lay between the germline ends. In DNA form, the CDR3 reads TGTGCCAGCAGTGAGGGGGTAGCGGCATCCTACGAGCAGTACTTC. Its translation is CASSEGVAASYEQYF.

In this sample, this clone turned up a few times. V gene TRBV19 combines with J gene TRBJ2-1; 8 bases map to TRBD2. The CDR3 loop spans 15 amino acids. V lost 4 bases and J lost 5; bases outside the gene matches: 7. The germline V gene encodes CDR1 LNHDA and CDR2 SQIVND (reference sequence). This chain's CDR3 is CASSNEAGVNNEQFF. The CDR3 DNA sequence: TGTGCCAGTAGTAACGAAGCGGGAGTGAACAATGAGCAGTTCTTC.

V is TRBV7-9 and J is TRBJ2-1; TRBD1 agrees at 10 bases. After removal of 3 bases from V and 7 bases from J, the junction contained 6 bases not matched to a gene. The CDR3 extends over 15 amino acids. From germline, CDR1 is SEHNR and CDR2 FQNEAQ (reference sequence). The CDR3 sequence is CASSFPGQGPNEQFF. The CDR3 DNA is TGTGCCAGCAGCTTTCCGGGACAGGGGCCAAATGAGCAGTTCTTC.

This clone has ten or more counts. This chain connects TRBV9 to TRBJ2-3; TRBD2 matches at 9 bases. The CDR3 is 14 residues long. J was trimmed by 6 bases and V by 7 bases; bases with no gene match: 9. Per germline, CDR1 SGDLS and CDR2 YYNGEE. The CDR3 loop reads CASAPGLAGDTQYF. Written as DNA, the CDR3 is TGTGCCAGCGCTCCGGGACTAGCTGGGGATACGCAGTATTTT.